A single T cell receptor beta chain is shown here with its context. Its antigen is currently unknown. This sample is part of a study of T cells in localized non-small cell lung cancer. Study-wide results and caveats: Heterogeneity within the tumor remains possible, as just one region underwent sequencing. Longer overall survival was associated with a higher density of T cells in the blood. Clonality peaked in uninvolved adjacent lung rather than tumor.

This table comes from immunoSEQ multiplex PCR, and its TCRdb copy is limited to in-frame clones, with some not included. The data hold tens of thousands of clones, with approximately 85% observed a single time. In germline, CDR1 is LNHDA, CDR2 SQIVND (reference sequence). The V end lost 5 bases, the J end lost 4 bases, and 15 bases lay between the germline ends. The CDR3 has 15 amino acids. The chain carries TRBV19 and TRBJ1-5; possible D gene TRBD1, 5 bases. This sample comprised peripheral blood, obtained before any cancer treatment. This receptor was identified in a woman aged 35-70 years with stage I lung adenocarcinoma. CDR3 in amino acids: CASSLVGGFNQPQHF. CDR3 in DNA: TGTGCCAGTAGTTTAGTGGGGGGTTTTAATCAGCCCCAGCATTTT. The full variable domain, completed using reference TRBV19 and TRBJ1-5, is DGGITQSPKYLFRKEGQNVTLSCEQNLNHDAMYWYRQDPGQGLRLIYYSQIVNDFQKGDIAEGYSVSREKKESFPLTVTSAQKNPTAFYLCASSLVGGFNQPQHFGDGTRLSIL.